This T cell receptor beta chain stems from a study of control samples from healthy donors and cancer patients (dated by TCRdb to about 2020). Receptors were amplified or captured by the immunoSEQ multiplex PCR assay. TCRdb holds this immuneACCESS table with in-frame rearrangements only. Some clones are missing; in checked studies, unresolved V genes explain under half, and the rest has no known cause. The sample contains approximately 58,000 clones, approximately 87% of them found a single time. Approximately 12% of the sample comes from the top ten. V is shortened by 5 bases, J by 0 bases, and the region joining them spans 14 bases. Measured from the cysteine to the phenylalanine, the CDR3 is 16 residues long. Only CDR3 DNA is held: 48 bases, read in frame from base 1. The CDR1 and CDR2 encoded by the germline V gene (reference sequence) are SGHAT and FQDESV. As for this clone: There is no known antigen for this receptor. Base qualities are not at hand, and no much larger clone is one base apart.

The sequence derives from a woman aged 60-75 years with lung cancer. Sequenced input: PBMCs. Recombination connected TRBV11-1 to TRBJ2-1; the D call is tentative, TRBD1 or TRBD2, as each matches 5 bases. The bases read TGTGCCAGCAGCAGCCGAGGGGTAAGCTCCTACAATGAGCAGTTCTTC. Translated, this gives CASSSRGVSSYNEQFF.